This TCR beta chain is drawn from a study of shared clonotypes between healthy human individuals. The CDR3 runs 15 residues. CDR1 is SGHKS and CDR2 is YYEKEE in the germline V gene (reference sequence). The V end lost 0 bases, the J end lost 0 bases, and 9 bases lay between the germline ends. Sequencing used immunoSEQ multiplex PCR; TCRdb keeps in-frame clones, though not all of them. The sample holds some 1 million clones, roughly 80% seen once. This TCR came from a man younger than 35 in good health. The chain is built from TRBV5-5 and TRBJ1-1; a possible D gene is TRBD1 (6 bases). The sequenced sample was memory CD4+ T cells sorted from blood. Sample subset: CD45RA-negative fraction. CDR3 sequence: CASSLDHRVNTEAFF. The CDR3 coding sequence is TGTGCCAGCAGCTTGGATCACAGGGTGAACACTGAAGCTTTCTTT.